This TCR beta chain was retrieved from a study of monozygotic twins with inflammatory bowel disease. Each CDR3 protein gets one entry in TCRdb, which reprocessed the 5' RACE reads and gives no DNA. This listing includes over 200,000 distinct CDR3 sequences. From whole blood, total RNA was isolated without any sorting of T cells. Germline V CDR1 and CDR2: SGHRS, YFSETQ. The length of the CDR3 is 16 residues. What was sequenced was blood. The rearrangement links TRBV5-1 to TRBJ2-3; no DNA is available, so the TRBD1 call from TCRdb remains unchecked. This TCR was sampled from a human donor with ulcerative colitis or Crohn's disease, or a healthy co-twin of an affected twin (not recorded which). The CDR3 is CASSLPLTDTTDTQYF. Based on the CDR3 plus reference TRBV5-1 and TRBJ2-3, the full variable domain is KAGVTQTPRYLIKTRGQQVTLSCSPISGHRSVSWYQQTPGQGLQFLFEYFSETQRNKGNFPGRFSGRQFSNSRSEMNVSTLELGDSALYLCASSLPLTDTTDTQYFGPGTRLTVL.